Given below is one T cell receptor beta chain in context. In terms of age and location, participants ranged from about 18 to 90 years and lived in about 25 US areas. Clinical history reported by participants formed the basis on which cohorts were assigned. This sample is drawn from a study of blood T cell repertoires in COVID-19. The CDR3 length is 16 residues. The germline V gene encodes CDR1 MGHRA and CDR2 YSYEKL. The V gene lost 0 bases and the J gene lost 5 bases, with 14 bases spanning the gap. The protocol was immunoSEQ multiplex PCR, while the TCRdb copy is restricted to in-frame clones and leaves out a portion. The sample contains 150,000 to 200,000 clones, 75% to 90% of which appear only once.

The V call is TRBV4-1, the J call TRBJ2-4; possibly TRBD2 for D (5 bases). Sequences were obtained from PBMCs or T cells enriched from blood (not recorded which). The source is a woman aged 18 to 35 who had recovered from COVID-19. This CDR3 is CASSQEDSGVENIQYF. In DNA, the CDR3 is TGCGCCAGCAGCCAAGAAGACTCCGGGGTGGAAAACATTCAGTACTTC.